Each of the 2 T cell receptor beta chains below was sequenced from the same sample in a study of PD-1 blockade in classical Hodgkin lymphoma. Every patient had relapsed following autologous stem cell transplantation, and cohorts differed in brentuximab vedotin exposure. Purification of CD4+ T cells from thawed PBMCs was achieved by magnetic negative selection. The protocol was immunoSEQ multiplex PCR, while the TCRdb copy is restricted to in-frame clones and leaves out a portion. The profile shows approximately 28,000 clones, roughly 80% of them singletons. The sample here was CD4+ T cells from blood, taken at baseline. The source of these receptors is a human donor with classical Hodgkin lymphoma.

The table lists this clone with a count of one. The chain has TRBV2 and TRBJ2-1, with a possible D match to TRBD1 (6 bases). The germline CDR1 and CDR2 sequences are SNHLY and FYNNEI. V was clipped by 8 bases and J by 10 bases, with 12 bases between them. The CDR3 spans 11 residues. The CDR3, as DNA: TGTGCCAGCCTAGCCGGGACAGAGCAGTTCTTC. It codes for CASLAGTEQFF.

The chain uses TRBV5-8 and TRBJ2-2; D possibly uses TRBD1 or TRBD2 (5 bases each). Germline V gene sequence: CDR1 SGHTS, CDR2 YDEGEE. V was pared by 4 bases and J by 0 bases, with 10 bases between. CDR3 length: 15 residues. The CDR3 coding sequence is TGTGCCAGCAGCACTGGGACGGCGAACACCGGGGAGCTGTTTTTT. Amino acids: CASSTGTANTGELFF.